The clone carrying this TCR beta chain has a handful of counts. The study profiled TCR beta VDJ and CDR3 using genomic DNA as template. TCRdb re-derived calls from the reads in MiXCR, one entry per CDR3 protein. The sample includes 150,000 to 200,000 distinct CDR3 sequences, about 50% seen only once; the top ten take around a third. The CDR3 is made up of 12 amino acids. V was trimmed by 2 bases and J by 5 bases, leaving 6 bases between them. The germline V gene encodes CDR1 MNHEY and CDR2 SVGAGI. The source of the sample is a study of CD8+CD57+ T cells in acquired aplastic anemia. Patients who underwent sequencing had shown CD8+CD57+ cell expansion by flow cytometry.

The receptor's source is a human donor with aplastic anemia. The chain combines TRBV6-5 with TRBJ1-2, with a weak D call TRBD1 (5 bases). Sequenced sample: sorted CD4+, CD8+, or CD8+CD57+ T cells (not recorded which) from PBMCs. DNA of the CDR3: TGTGCCAGCAGTTACGGGACGTATGGCTACACCTTC. It codes for CASSYGTYGYTF.